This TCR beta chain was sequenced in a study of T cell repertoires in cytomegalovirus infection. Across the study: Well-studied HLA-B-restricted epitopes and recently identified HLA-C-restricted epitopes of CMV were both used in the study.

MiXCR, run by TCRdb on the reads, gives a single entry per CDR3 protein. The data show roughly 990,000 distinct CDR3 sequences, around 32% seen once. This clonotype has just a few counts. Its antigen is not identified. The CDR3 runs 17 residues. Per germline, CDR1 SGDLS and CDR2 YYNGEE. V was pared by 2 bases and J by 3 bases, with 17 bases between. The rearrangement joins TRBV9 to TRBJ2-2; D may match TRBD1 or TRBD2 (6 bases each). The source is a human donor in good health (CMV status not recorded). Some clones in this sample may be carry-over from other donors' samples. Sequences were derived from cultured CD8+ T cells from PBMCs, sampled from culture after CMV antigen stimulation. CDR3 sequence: CASSVEGVIRDTGELFF. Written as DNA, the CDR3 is TGTGCCAGCAGCGTGGAGGGGGTAATTAGGGACACCGGGGAGCTGTTTTTT.